One sample yielded the 3 T cell receptor beta chains listed below, sequenced in a study of blood T cell repertoires in COVID-19. Measured with immunoSEQ multiplex PCR; TCRdb has only the in-frame clones, and not every one. The sample lists about 200,000 clones; 86% were seen once. Sequencing was performed on peripheral blood. These receptors originate from a woman between 50 and 59 years old with COVID-19, enrolled during active disease.

This sequence joins TRBV12-3 or TRBV12-4 and TRBJ1-6; 7 bases fit TRBD1. The CDR3 has 12 residues. The J segment lost 16 bases and the V segment lost 5 bases, leaving 8 bases of the junction unmatched. CDR3: CASSPGGRKLHF. CDR3 nucleotide sequence: TGTGCCAGCAGTCCAGGGGGTCGTAAACTCCACTTT.

The rearrangement joins TRBV5-6 to TRBJ2-2, with D possibly matching TRBD1 (6 bases). Trimming removed 5 bases at V and 14 bases at J, with 22 bases between. CDR1 and CDR2 (germline): SGHDT, YYEEEE. CDR3 length: 14 amino acids. CDR3 residues: CASSIRREGGTLFF. DNA of the CDR3: TGTGCCAGCAGTATCCGACGGGAAGGTGGGACACTGTTTTTT.

This clone was found a few times. V usage is TRBV5-1 and J usage is TRBJ2-2; D is possibly TRBD2 (7 bases). The CDR3 spans 15 residues. V lost 4 bases and J lost 5, with 15 bases in between. Germline assignment: CDR1 SGHRS and CDR2 YFSETQ. The CDR3 DNA follows: TGCGCCAGCAGCGGGGGGGCCCCCAGGACCGGGGAGCTGTTTTTT. Translated, it gives CASSGGAPRTGELFF.